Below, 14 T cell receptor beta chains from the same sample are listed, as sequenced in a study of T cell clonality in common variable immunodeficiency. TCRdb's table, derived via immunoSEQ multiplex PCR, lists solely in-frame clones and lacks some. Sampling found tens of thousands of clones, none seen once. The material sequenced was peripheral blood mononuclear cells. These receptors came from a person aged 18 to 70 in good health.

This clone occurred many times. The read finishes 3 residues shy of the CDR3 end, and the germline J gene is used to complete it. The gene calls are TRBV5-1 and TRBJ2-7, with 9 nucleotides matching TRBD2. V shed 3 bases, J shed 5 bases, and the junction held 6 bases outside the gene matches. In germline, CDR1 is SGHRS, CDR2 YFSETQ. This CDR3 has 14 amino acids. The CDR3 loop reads CASSSLAGEDEQYF. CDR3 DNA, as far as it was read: TGCGCCAGCAGCTCTTTAGCGGGAGAGGACGAG.

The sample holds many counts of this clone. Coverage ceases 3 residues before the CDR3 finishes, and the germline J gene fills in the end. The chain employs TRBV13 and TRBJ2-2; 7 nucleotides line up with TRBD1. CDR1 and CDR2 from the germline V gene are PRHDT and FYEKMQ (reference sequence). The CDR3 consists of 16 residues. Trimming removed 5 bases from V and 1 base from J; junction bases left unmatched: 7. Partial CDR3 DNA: TGTGCCAGCAGCGGGGCGGCAGGGGGGAACACCGGGGAG. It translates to CASSGAAGGNTGE. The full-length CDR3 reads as CASSGAAGGNTGELFF.

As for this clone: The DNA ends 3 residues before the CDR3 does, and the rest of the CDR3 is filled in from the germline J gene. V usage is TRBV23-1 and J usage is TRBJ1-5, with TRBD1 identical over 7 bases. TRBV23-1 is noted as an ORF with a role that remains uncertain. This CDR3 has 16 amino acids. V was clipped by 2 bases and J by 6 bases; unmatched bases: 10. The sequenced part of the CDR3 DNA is TGCGCCAGCAGTCAAAAGACAGGGACTTCGAGTCAGCCC. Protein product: CASSQKTGTSSQP. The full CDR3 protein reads CASSQKTGTSSQPQHF.

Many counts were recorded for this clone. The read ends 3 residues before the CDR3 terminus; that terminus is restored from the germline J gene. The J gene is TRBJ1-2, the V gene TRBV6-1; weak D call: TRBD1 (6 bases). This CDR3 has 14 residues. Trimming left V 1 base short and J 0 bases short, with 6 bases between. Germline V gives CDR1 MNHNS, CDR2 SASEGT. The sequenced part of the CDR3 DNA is TGTGCCAGCAGTGAAGACAGGGCTAACTATGGC. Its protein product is CASSEDRANYG. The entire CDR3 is CASSEDRANYGYTF.

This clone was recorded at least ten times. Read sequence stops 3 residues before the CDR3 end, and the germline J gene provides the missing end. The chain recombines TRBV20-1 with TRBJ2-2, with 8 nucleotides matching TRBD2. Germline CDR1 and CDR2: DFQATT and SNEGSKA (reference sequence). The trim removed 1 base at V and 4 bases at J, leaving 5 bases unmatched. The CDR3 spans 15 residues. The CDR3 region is CSARGRAGATGELFF. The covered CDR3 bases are TGCAGTGCTAGAGGGAGAGCGGGAGCCACCGGGGAG.

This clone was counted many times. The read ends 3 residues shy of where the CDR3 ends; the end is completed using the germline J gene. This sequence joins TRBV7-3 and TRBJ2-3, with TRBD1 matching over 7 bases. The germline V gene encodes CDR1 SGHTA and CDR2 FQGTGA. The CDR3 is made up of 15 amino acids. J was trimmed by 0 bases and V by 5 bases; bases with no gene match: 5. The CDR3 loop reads CASSLGTVSTDTQYF. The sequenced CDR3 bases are TGTGCCAGCAGCCTTGGGACAGTGAGCACAGATACG.

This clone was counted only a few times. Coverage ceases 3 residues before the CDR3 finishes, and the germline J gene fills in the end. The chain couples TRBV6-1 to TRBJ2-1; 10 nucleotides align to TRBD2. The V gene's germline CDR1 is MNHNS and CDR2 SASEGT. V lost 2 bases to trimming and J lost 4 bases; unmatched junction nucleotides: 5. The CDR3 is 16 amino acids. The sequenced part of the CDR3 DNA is TGTGCCAGCAGTGAAAGGGAAGCGGGGGGGTACAATGAG. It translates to CASSEREAGGYNE. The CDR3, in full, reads CASSEREAGGYNEQFF.

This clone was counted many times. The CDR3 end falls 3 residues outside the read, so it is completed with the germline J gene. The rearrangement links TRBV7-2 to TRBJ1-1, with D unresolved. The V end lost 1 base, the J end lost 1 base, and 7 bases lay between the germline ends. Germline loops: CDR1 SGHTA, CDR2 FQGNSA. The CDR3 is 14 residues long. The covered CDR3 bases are TGTGCCAGCAGCTTAGGCGGGAGGAACACTGAA. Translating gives CASSLGGRNTE. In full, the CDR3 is CASSLGGRNTEAFF.

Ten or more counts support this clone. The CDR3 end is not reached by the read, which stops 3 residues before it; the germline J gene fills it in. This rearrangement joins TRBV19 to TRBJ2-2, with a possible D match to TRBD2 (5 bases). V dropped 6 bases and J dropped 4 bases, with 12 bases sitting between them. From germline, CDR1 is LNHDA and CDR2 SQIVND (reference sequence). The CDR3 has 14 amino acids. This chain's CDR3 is CASSPDFSTGELFF. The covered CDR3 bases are TGTGCCAGTAGCCCGGACTTTTCCACCGGGGAG. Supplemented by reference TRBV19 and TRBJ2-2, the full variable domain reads DGGITQSPKYLFRKEGQNVTLSCEQNLNHDAMYWYRQDPGQGLRLIYYSQIVNDFQKGDIAEGYSVSREKKESFPLTVTSAQKNPTAFYLCASSPDFSTGELFFGEGSRLTVL.

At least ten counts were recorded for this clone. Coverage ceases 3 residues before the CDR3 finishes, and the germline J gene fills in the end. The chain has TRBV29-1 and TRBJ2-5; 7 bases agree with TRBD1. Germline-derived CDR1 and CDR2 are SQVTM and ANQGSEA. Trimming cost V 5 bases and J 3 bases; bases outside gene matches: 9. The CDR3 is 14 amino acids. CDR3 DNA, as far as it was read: TGCAGCGTTAAGGGGGAACAGGGGAAAGAGACC. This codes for CSVKGEQGKET. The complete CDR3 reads CSVKGEQGKETQYF.

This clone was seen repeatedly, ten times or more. The covered CDR3 bases are TGTGCCAGTAGCAGAATCACCGGGACAGTTTACCCCGGGAACACTGAA. The encoded protein is CASSRITGTVYPGNTE. The CDR3 as a whole reads CASSRITGTVYPGNTEAFF. This sequence joins TRBV19 and TRBJ1-1; 7 positions agree with TRBD1. The read falls 3 residues short of the CDR3 end, and the missing part is taken from the germline J gene. V dropped 6 bases and J dropped 1; count of bases not matched to a gene: 20. Germline-derived CDR1 and CDR2 are LNHDA and SQIVND (reference sequence). The CDR3 is 19 amino acids.

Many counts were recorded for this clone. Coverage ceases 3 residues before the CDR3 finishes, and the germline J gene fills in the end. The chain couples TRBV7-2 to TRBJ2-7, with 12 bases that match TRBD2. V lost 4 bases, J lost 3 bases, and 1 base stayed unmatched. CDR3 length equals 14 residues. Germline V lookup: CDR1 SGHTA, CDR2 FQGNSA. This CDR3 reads CASSWTSGNYEQYF. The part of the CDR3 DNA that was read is TGTGCCAGCAGCTGGACTAGCGGGAACTACGAG.

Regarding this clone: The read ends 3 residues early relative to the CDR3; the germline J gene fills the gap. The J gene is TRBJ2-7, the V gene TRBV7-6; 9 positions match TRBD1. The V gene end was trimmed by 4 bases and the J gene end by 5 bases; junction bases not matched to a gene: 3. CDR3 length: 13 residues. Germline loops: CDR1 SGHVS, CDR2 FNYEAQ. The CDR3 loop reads CASSSRTGDEQYF. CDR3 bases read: TGTGCCAGCAGCTCCCGGACAGGGGACGAG.

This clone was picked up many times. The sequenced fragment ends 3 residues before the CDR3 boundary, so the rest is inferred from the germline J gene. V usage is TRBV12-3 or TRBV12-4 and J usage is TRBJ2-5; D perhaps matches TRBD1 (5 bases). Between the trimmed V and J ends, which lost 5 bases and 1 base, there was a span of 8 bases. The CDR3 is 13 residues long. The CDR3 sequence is CASSPGFQETQYF. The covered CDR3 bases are TGTGCCAGCAGTCCAGGGTTCCAAGAGACC.